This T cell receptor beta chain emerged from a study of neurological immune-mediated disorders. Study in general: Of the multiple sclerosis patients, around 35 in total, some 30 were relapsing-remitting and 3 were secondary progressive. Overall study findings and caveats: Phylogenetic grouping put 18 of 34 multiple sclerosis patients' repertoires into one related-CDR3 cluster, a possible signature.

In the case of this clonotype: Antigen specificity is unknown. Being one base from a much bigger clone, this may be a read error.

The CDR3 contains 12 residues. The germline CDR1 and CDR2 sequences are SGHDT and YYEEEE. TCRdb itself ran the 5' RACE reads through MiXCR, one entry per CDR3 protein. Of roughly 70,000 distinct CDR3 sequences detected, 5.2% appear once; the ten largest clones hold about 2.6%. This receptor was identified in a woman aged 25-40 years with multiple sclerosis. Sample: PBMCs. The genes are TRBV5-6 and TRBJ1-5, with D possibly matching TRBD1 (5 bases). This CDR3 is CASSRRGSAQNF. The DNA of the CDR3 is TGTGCCAGCAGCCGAAGGGGATCGGCCCAGAATTTT.